These T cell receptor beta chains were read from a single sample in a study of tumor-infiltrating lymphocytes in primary liver carcinoma. MiXCR was run by TCRdb on the multiplex PCR reads, yielding one entry per CDR3 protein. The sample carries 180,000 or so distinct CDR3 sequences, approximately 60% recorded once. Sequences were obtained from peripheral blood. The receptors come from a man in his forties with primary liver carcinoma and hepatitis B virus infection. Each CDR3 is given with its conserved first and last residue. D genes are given only for firm matches. Size is omitted from some rows. Given values are once, few, many or a class for expanded clones.

j_gene,v_gene,d_gene,abundance,CDR3nt,CDR3aa
TRBJ2-6,TRBV10-3,-,few,TGTGCCATCAGTGACCCCCTAGCCACCGGGGCCAACGTCCTGACTTTC,CAISDPLATGANVLTF
TRBJ2-1,TRBV11-2,TRBD2,many,TGTGCCAGCAGCCTAACTAGCGGCGGGGGAAATGAGCAGTTCTTC,CASSLTSGGGNEQFF
TRBJ2-7,TRBV11-2,-,-,TGTGCCAGCACCTTAGATTCCGTCCGGTATCTGGAGCAGTACTTC,CASTLDSVRYLEQYF
TRBJ2-7,TRBV6-5,TRBD1,few,TGTGCCGGAGTGCCGGGACAGCGTGCCTCCCCACCTACGAACGAGCAGTACTTC,CAGVPGQRASPPTNEQYF
TRBJ2-4,TRBV5-4,-,-,TGTGCCAGCAGCTTGGGGGTTAATCTCGCCAAAAACATTCAGTACTTC,CASSLGVNLAKNIQYF
TRBJ2-7,TRBV6-6,TRBD2,few,TGTGCCAGCAGTTACTTGGGGGGGGGATTCTACGAGCAGTACTTC,CASSYLGGGFYEQYF
TRBJ2-3,TRBV29-1,-,many,TGCAGCGTTGAAAAAGGAGTCGCAGATACGCAGTATTTT,CSVEKGVADTQYF
TRBJ2-1,TRBV11-2,-,-,TGTGCCAGCAGCTTAGGCGCTAACAACGAGCGGTTCTTC,CASSLGANNERFF
TRBJ1-4,TRBV4-1,-,-,TGCGCCAGCAGCCTAGAGAGGCAGGTTAAAGAAAAACTGTTTTTT,CASSLERQVKEKLFF
TRBJ1-1,TRBV4-1,-,-,TGCGCCAGCAGCCGGGCACGGTTAGACACTGGAGCTTTCTTT,CASSRARLDTGAFF
TRBJ1-3,TRBV4-1,-,few,TGCGCCAGCAGCCGGCAAATACGACAGGTTATCTCTGGAAACACCATATATTTT,CASSRQIRQVISGNTIYF
TRBJ1-4,TRBV29-1,-,-,TGCAGCGTTGAATCTGCGACGACTAATGAAAAACTGTTTTTT,CSVESATTNEKLFF
TRBJ2-5,TRBV28,-,-,TGTGCCAGCAGAATCACCGCCCAAGAGACCCAGTACTTC,CASRITAQETQYF
TRBJ1-6,TRBV10-3,-,-,TGTGCCATAAGCCGGGACATATATGATTCACCCCTCCACTTT,CAISRDIYDSPLHF
TRBJ1-2,TRBV29-1,-,-,TGTAGCGTTGACCAGGATGGCTATGGCTACACCTTC,CSVDQDGYGYTF
TRBJ1-2,TRBV29-1,-,-,TGCAGCGCTTCGGATATGGTCGTTGGCTACACCTTC,CSASDMVVGYTF
TRBJ2-1,TRBV4-1,TRBD2,-,TGCGCTAGCACCAAGAGGGCGGGACTAGCCGGGGATGAGCAGTTCTTC,CASTKRAGLAGDEQFF
TRBJ2-7,TRBV12-3/TRBV12-4,-,-,TGTGCCAGCAGTCGTTCGACTGGATCCTACGAGCAGTACTTC,CASSRSTGSYEQYF
TRBJ1-6,TRBV11-2,-,-,TGTGCCAGCAGCTCAAAGGGTTATAATTCACCACTCCACTTT,CASSSKGYNSPLHF
TRBJ2-7,TRBV28,TRBD2,few,TGTGCCAGCAGTTCCCTGGCGGGAGTACAGTACTTC,CASSSLAGVQYF
TRBJ2-1,TRBV11-3,-,-,TGTGCAAGCAGCCCCGGAACTGGGGGTGATGAGCAGTTCTTC,CASSPGTGGDEQFF
TRBJ2-7,TRBV29-1,-,few,TGCAGCGTTGCAGGGATCTACGAGCAGTACTTC,CSVAGIYEQYF
TRBJ2-1,TRBV29-1,-,-,TGTAGCGGTGGGCCCACCTCCTACAATGAGCAGTTCTTC,CSGGPTSYNEQFF